Reported below is one T cell receptor beta chain. This specimen belongs to a study of cytomegalovirus exposure and HLA in healthy donors. The table came from immunoSEQ multiplex PCR; TCRdb's copy has only in-frame clones and leaves some out. Of 150,000 to 200,000 clones in the sample, more than 70% were seen once. The germline gives CDR1 LGHNA, CDR2 YSLEER. The CDR3 spans 14 residues. The V end lost 1 base, the J end lost 1 base, and 8 bases lay between the germline ends. Sequencing input: PBMCs. The genes are TRBV4-3 and TRBJ2-7, with a possible D match to TRBD1 (6 bases). The sequence was obtained from a man aged 25 to 40 in good health and CMV-seropositive. In nucleotides, the CDR3 is TGCGCCAGCAGCCAAGGACAGGCATCCTACGAGCAGTACTTC. Translating it yields CASSQGQASYEQYF.